The 32 T cell receptor beta chains in this list originate from one sample, sequenced in a study of molecular identifiers for immune sequencing clone quantification. Each CDR3 protein gets one entry after TCRdb re-called the PCR reads with MiXCR. The table lists 300,000 to 400,000 distinct CDR3 sequences, about a fifth of them singletons. The material sequenced was naive CD8+ T cells from blood, with Jurkat cell RNA spiked in. Stated subset: FACS-sorted CD8+CD4-CCR7+CD45RA+ naive T cells. The receptors originated from a human donor in good health. Some libraries in this study had Jurkat cell RNA spiked in.

Worth noting for this clonotype: One end of the junction fails to match germline, which may point to a read error. V is TRBV6-6 and J is TRBJ2-2; D perhaps matches TRBD2 (5 bases). The CDR3 has 11 residues. Germline CDR1 and CDR2: MNHNY and SVGAGI (reference sequence). CDR3 sequence (DNA): TGTGCCAGCAGTCTAACCGGGGAGCCGTTTTTT. It encodes CASSLTGEPFF.

This clonotype was counted ten times or more. This chain connects TRBV7-9 to TRBJ1-1; 11 bases line up with TRBD1. The V segment lost 4 bases and the J segment 10 bases; nucleotides outside the gene matches: 2. CDR3 length: 12 residues. CDR1 SEHNR and CDR2 FQNEAQ come from the germline V gene (reference sequence). The CDR3 spells CASSSGQGAAFF. DNA for the CDR3: TGTGCCAGCAGCTCAGGACAGGGGGCAGCTTTCTTT.

This clonotype was detected a few times. The chain employs TRBV24-1 and TRBJ1-1; D not certain. Germline CDR1 and CDR2: KGHDR and SFDVKD. V gave up 1 base and J gave up 2 bases, with 4 bases separating them. CDR3 size: 13 residues. CDR3 sequence (DNA): TGTGCCACCAGTGATTTTGGAAACACTGAAGCTTTCTTT. Protein sequence: CATSDFGNTEAFF.

Details on this clonotype: A much larger clone differs from this one at a single base, so this may be a read error. This is likely a read error, given that the CDR3 carries no conserved phenylalanine or tryptophan at its end. This chain uses TRBV11-2 with TRBJ2-1; D might be TRBD2 (6 bases). V dropped 5 bases and J dropped 0 bases, with 11 bases sitting between them. CDR1 is SGHAT and CDR2 is FQNNGV in the germline V gene. The CDR3 loop spans 15 amino acids. For the CDR3, the DNA is TGTGCCAGCAGCCCGGGAGACAGCTCCTACAATGAGCAGTTCCTC. Translated, it gives CASSPGDSSYNEQFL.

Many counts were recorded for this clonotype. This rearrangement joins TRBV3-1 to TRBJ2-7; no clear D gene. The CDR3 sequence is 12 residues long. Germline values: CDR1 LGHDT, CDR2 YNNKEL (reference sequence). With 2 bases removed from V and 6 bases from J, the gap between germline ends came to 8 bases. CDR3 residues: CASSQIWSEQYF. CDR3 sequence (DNA): TGTGCCAGCAGCCAAATATGGAGCGAGCAGTACTTC.

Of note for this clonotype: Possible read error: a much larger clone is one base away. The DNA for the CDR3 is TGCGCCAGCAGCCCCAGACCGGGACAGGGAAATGGGCAGTTCTTC. It codes for CASSPRPGQGNGQFF. The V and J genes are TRBV4-3 and TRBJ2-1; 9 nucleotides match TRBD1. Germline CDR1 LGHNA, CDR2 YSLEER. The CDR3 contains 15 residues.

In this sample, this clonotype turned up once. The rearrangement joins TRBV27 to TRBJ2-3; D is unclear. The CDR3 spans 15 residues. Germline CDR1 MNHEY, CDR2 SMNVEV (reference sequence). Trimming left V 8 bases short and J 4 bases short, with 19 bases between. The CDR3 nucleotides read TGTGCCAGCGGTGGTATAGAAGTAAACTCAGATACGCAGTATTTT. Amino acid sequence: CASGGIEVNSDTQYF.

The chain joins TRBV3-1 to TRBJ2-2; D not resolved. Trimming cost V 0 bases and J 4 bases, with 12 bases left between them. Germline lookup yields CDR1 LGHDT and CDR2 YNNKEL (reference sequence). CDR3 length: 16 residues. The CDR3 sequence is CASSQERGLFTGELFF. The CDR3 DNA reads as TGTGCCAGCAGCCAAGAACGTGGCTTATTCACCGGGGAGCTGTTTTTT.

Concerning this clonotype: One end of the junction does not line up with germline, which may come from a read error. The V gene is TRBV11-2, the J gene TRBJ2-7; 10 nucleotides line up with TRBD1. CDR3 length: 16 residues. Germline V gene data show CDR1 as SGHAT and CDR2 as FQNNGV. For the CDR3, the DNA is TGTGCCGGCAGCCCATGGGACAGGGGAAATTCCTACGAGCAGTACTTC. It specifies CAGSPWDRGNSYEQYF.

This clonotype appeared a few times. The CDR3 DNA is TGCAGTGCTAGTGGGCCTTACGATGAGCAGTTCTTC. This translates into CSASGPYDEQFF. The V gene is TRBV20-1, the J gene TRBJ2-1; D not certain. Trimming removed 3 bases at V and 8 bases at J, with 11 bases between. Germline V gene data show CDR1 as DFQATT and CDR2 as SNEGSKA (reference sequence). The CDR3 extends over 12 amino acids.

This clonotype was found many times. This rearrangement joins TRBV20-1 to TRBJ1-4, with unresolved D. Germline lookup yields CDR1 DFQATT and CDR2 SNEGSKA (reference sequence). CDR3 length: 14 residues. V dropped 6 bases and J dropped 0 bases, with 11 bases sitting between them. The CDR3 protein is CSAIPSATNEKLFF. The CDR3, as DNA: TGCAGTGCGATCCCGTCTGCAACTAATGAAAAACTGTTTTTT.

This clonotype was picked up many times. This chain connects TRBV5-6 to TRBJ1-1, with 8 bases that match TRBD1. The germline V gene encodes CDR1 SGHDT and CDR2 YYEEEE. V was pared by 1 base and J by 5 bases, with 7 bases of the junction left unmatched. The CDR3 length is 15 residues. In DNA form, the CDR3 reads TGTGCCAGCAGCTTGTCAGGGGGCCGGAGGACTGAAGCTTTCTTT. Translation gives CASSLSGGRRTEAFF.

This clonotype was picked up many times. The junction does not match germline at one end; this may be a read error. The chain carries TRBV13 and TRBJ2-7; D is perhaps TRBD2 (7 bases). The CDR3 has 14 amino acids. In germline, CDR1 is PRHDT, CDR2 FYEKMQ (reference sequence). As DNA, the CDR3 is TGTGCCAGCAGCCTAGGGGGGGGTTCCTACGAGCAGTACTTC. It translates to CASSLGGGSYEQYF.

This clonotype was found many times. V usage is TRBV27 and J usage is TRBJ2-7; 7 nucleotides match TRBD1. Trimming cost V 5 bases and J 3 bases; bases outside gene matches: 7. Germline V CDR1 and CDR2: MNHEY, SMNVEV (reference sequence). CDR3 length equals 14 residues. The CDR3 DNA sequence: TGTGCCAGCAGTGTGGGGACAGATTACTACGAGCAGTACTTC. Translated: CASSVGTDYYEQYF.

This clonotype appeared a single time. The DNA of the CDR3 is TGTGCCAGCGGTTGGAGCGGGGAGGCAGATACGCAGTATTTT. Encoded protein: CASGWSGEADTQYF. The rearrangement uses TRBV12-3 or TRBV12-4 and TRBJ2-3; the match to TRBD2 covers 7 bases. The CDR3 consists of 14 residues. The V segment lost 8 bases and the J segment 4 bases; nucleotides outside the gene matches: 9.

This clonotype was seen ten or more times. The chain combines TRBV9 with TRBJ2-3; TRBD2 aligns across 11 bases. The CDR3 covers 13 residues. Germline-derived CDR1 and CDR2 are SGDLS and YYNGEE. The ends lost 8 bases at V and 1 base at J; junction bases unmatched: 0. CDR3 loop: CARLAGGTDTQYF. The CDR3 nucleotides read TGTGCCAGACTAGCGGGGGGCACAGATACGCAGTATTTT.

This clonotype was detected many times. The CDR3 here is CASSHALARGTDTQYF. The DNA of the CDR3 is TGTGCCAGCAGCCACGCACTAGCGCGGGGCACAGATACGCAGTATTTT. The rearrangement uses TRBV14 and TRBJ2-3, with 7 bases that match TRBD2. V was pared by 3 bases and J by 1 base, with 7 bases of the junction left unmatched. There are 16 residues in the CDR3. Germline lookup yields CDR1 SGHDN and CDR2 FVKESK.

This clonotype occurred many times. The chain joins TRBV19 to TRBJ2-7, with 9 bases lining up with TRBD1. The CDR3 covers 14 residues. Germline V lookup: CDR1 LNHDA, CDR2 SQIVND (reference sequence). The J segment lost 2 bases and the V segment lost 5 bases, leaving 4 bases of the junction unmatched. The CDR3: CASSFGTGPYEQYF. DNA of the CDR3: TGTGCCAGTAGTTTTGGGACAGGGCCCTACGAGCAGTACTTC.

This clonotype has a handful of counts. V is TRBV4-3 and J is TRBJ2-2, with a possible D match to TRBD2 (6 bases). This CDR3 is 16 amino acids long. CDR1 LGHNA and CDR2 YSLEER come from the germline V gene. The ends were cut back, 0 bases at V and 7 bases at J, with 15 bases in the middle. Written as DNA, the CDR3 is TGCGCCAGCAGCCAAGATCTTGGGGGGACGGTCGGGGAGCTGTTTTTT. Translating gives CASSQDLGGTVGELFF.

The chain carries TRBV5-6 and TRBJ1-4; 7 bases line up with TRBD1. Germline CDR1 reads SGHDT; CDR2 reads YYEEEE. Trimming removed 5 bases from V and 15 bases from J; junction bases left unmatched: 10. CDR3 length: 12 amino acids. In DNA form, the CDR3 reads TGTGCCAGCAGTTTCCAGGGAGACAGGGTGTTTTTT. It is translated as CASSFQGDRVFF.

Remarks on this clonotype: A much larger clonotype is one base distant, so this may be a read error. This sequence joins TRBV15 and TRBJ2-7, with D perhaps TRBD1 (5 bases). Germline CDR1 and CDR2: LNHNV and YYDKDF (reference sequence). CDR3 length: 13 amino acids. CDR3 in DNA: TGTGCCACCAGCGGACACAGGACCTACGGGCAGTACTTC. It codes for CATSGHRTYGQYF.

The J gene is TRBJ1-1, the V gene TRBV3-1, with TRBD1 as a possible D gene (5 bases). V was pared by 2 bases and J by 3 bases, with 13 bases between. Germline V CDR1 and CDR2: LGHDT, YNNKEL (reference sequence). This CDR3 spans 15 amino acids. CDR3 bases: TGTGCCAGCAGCCAACGGGGGGGAGAGGACACTGAAGCTTTCTTT. Translating it yields CASSQRGGEDTEAFF.

The chain employs TRBV14 and TRBJ2-1; either TRBD1 or TRBD2 may supply D (6 bases each). The CDR3 contains 17 residues. Germline CDR1 and CDR2: SGHDN and FVKESK. Deletions cut 0 bases from V and 8 bases from J, with 20 bases between. The CDR3 sequence: CASSQDWGAGKDDEQFF. The CDR3 coding sequence is TGTGCCAGCAGCCAAGATTGGGGGGCAGGGAAGGACGATGAGCAGTTCTTC.

Points on this clonotype: This sequence may be a read error, since a much larger clone differs from it by one base. Since the CDR3 does not end with the conserved phenylalanine or tryptophan, this likely comes from a read error. The V call is TRBV2, the J call TRBJ1-6; D remains unclear. V gave up 4 bases and J gave up 6 bases, with 10 bases separating them. Per germline, CDR1 SNHLY and CDR2 FYNNEI. CDR3 length: 14 amino acids. CDR3 nucleotide sequence: TGTGCCAGCAGTGCCCGGGGTGGTAATTCACCCCTCCACCTT. It codes for CASSARGGNSPLHL.

A word on this clonotype: A much larger clonotype is one base distant, so this may be a read error. The rearrangement joins TRBV3-1 to TRBJ1-1; D unclear. The germline V gene has CDR1 LGHDT and CDR2 YNNKEL (reference sequence). CDR3 length equals 13 residues. V gave up 0 bases and J gave up 10 bases, with 12 bases separating them. The CDR3 DNA reads as TGTGCCAGCAGCCAAGAGAGTCCGGGTTTAGCTTTCTTT. Translation: CASSQESPGLAFF.

This clonotype was seen only a few times. The chain employs TRBV20-1 and TRBJ2-3, with 8 nucleotides matching TRBD2. Germline CDR1 DFQATT, CDR2 SNEGSKA (reference sequence). The CDR3 extends over 15 amino acids. After removal of 1 base from V and 4 bases from J, the junction contained 7 bases not matched to a gene. The CDR3 region is CSARVVGLASDTQYF. DNA for the CDR3: TGCAGTGCTAGAGTAGTAGGACTAGCATCAGATACGCAGTATTTT.

Worth noting for this clonotype: Being one base from a much bigger clone, this may be a read error. Without the conserved terminal phenylalanine or tryptophan, this CDR3 likely stems from a read error. V gene TRBV12-3 or TRBV12-4 combines with J gene TRBJ2-7; D perhaps matches TRBD1 (7 bases). With 5 bases removed from V and 3 bases from J, the gap between germline ends came to 11 bases. The CDR3 length is 13 residues. The CDR3 is CASSAGQLYEQYL. CDR3 DNA: TGTGCCAGCAGTGCGGGACAGCTCTACGAGCAGTACCTC.

This clonotype was recorded many times. The V and J genes are TRBV29-1 and TRBJ2-7; D not resolved. In germline, CDR1 is SQVTM, CDR2 ANQGSEA. This CDR3 contains 12 residues. V lost 7 bases, J lost 3 bases, and 13 bases lay in between. Written as DNA, the CDR3 is TGCAGCGCGGTCGGTCCCGACTACGAGCAGTACTTC. It is translated as CSAVGPDYEQYF.

A remark on this clonotype: The CDR3 does not close with the conserved phenylalanine or tryptophan, likely indicating a read error. The chain carries TRBV6-2 or TRBV6-3 and TRBJ1-1, with D tentatively TRBD1 (5 bases). The CDR3 is 13 residues long. Trimming took off 7 bases at V and 5 bases at J, with 14 bases between the two ends. CDR1 is MNHEY and CDR2 is SVGEGT in the germline V gene. Written as DNA, the CDR3 is TGTGCCAGCACCCCTGGGGGATATACTGAAGCTTTCCTT. Translated: CASTPGGYTEAFL.

With regard to this clonotype: A read error may produce the germline difference seen at one junction end. CDR3 sequence reads: CASSLASPDTQCF. DNA for the CDR3: TGCGCTAGCAGTTTAGCGTCGCCAGATACGCAGTGTTTT. The chain joins TRBV12-3 or TRBV12-4 to TRBJ2-3; a weak D match, TRBD2 (5 bases). CDR3 length equals 13 residues.

The V gene is TRBV27, the J gene TRBJ2-7, with a possible D match to TRBD2 (5 bases). Germline loops: CDR1 MNHEY, CDR2 SMNVEV (reference sequence). The CDR3 totals 14 residues. V was trimmed by 9 bases and J by 4 bases, leaving 19 bases between them. The CDR3 coding sequence is TGTGCCAGTTCCCGAGGGTCCCACGGGTACGAGCAGTACTTC. Protein sequence: CASSRGSHGYEQYF.

The chain links TRBV7-9 to TRBJ2-3, with D perhaps matching TRBD2 (6 bases). V was shortened by 5 bases and J by 6 bases, with 27 bases between the two germline ends. The germline gives CDR1 SEHNR, CDR2 FQNEAQ (reference sequence). The CDR3 has 18 residues. The CDR3 coding sequence is TGTGCCAGCAGCCCAGCGGATGGGGGGTCGGGGGTGAGGGATACGCAGTATTTT. Translation gives CASSPADGGSGVRDTQYF. The full variable domain, in which reference TRBV7-9 and TRBJ2-3 provide the parts outside the CDR3, is DTGVSQNPRHKITKRGQNVTFRCDPISEHNRLYWYRQTLGQGPEFLTYFQNEAQLEKSRLLSDRFSAERPKGSFSTLEIQRTEQGDSAMYLCASSPADGGSGVRDTQYFGPGTRLTVL.